This is a list of T cell receptor beta chains from one sample in a study of T-cell memory formation after mild COVID-19. MiXCR, run by TCRdb on the 5' RACE reads, gives a single entry per CDR3 protein. The sample contains about 340,000 distinct CDR3 sequences, 15% of which appear only once. Sequencing was carried out using PBMCs or a T cell subset sorted from them (not recorded which). The receptors stem from a man aged 18 to 29 who had mild COVID-19 (a few samples of this study predate the infection). Cell type and time point are not known. Each CDR3 is given with its conserved first and last residue. D genes are given only for firm matches. Some rows mark clone size as missing; the rest say once, few, many or name a class of expanded clone.

clone_size	d_call	cdr3_length	v_call	j_call	cdr3_nt	cdr3_aa
many	.	12	TRBV9	TRBJ1-2	TGTGCCAGCAGCCCCAGTAACTATGGCTACACCTTC	CASSPSNYGYTF
.	.	8	TRBV6-5	TRBJ2-1	TGTGCCAGCAGTCGTGGGTTCTTC	CASSRGFF
.	TRBD2	15	TRBV28	TRBJ2-1	TGTGCCAGCAGGTATAGCGGGGGAGTTTACAATGAGCAGTTCTTC	CASRYSGGVYNEQFF
few	.	15	TRBV28	TRBJ1-1	TGTGCCAGCATTGGAGCTCGGGGGGAGAACACTGAAGCTTTCTTT	CASIGARGENTEAFF
few	.	16	TRBV20-1	TRBJ2-2	TGCAGTGCTAGAGATTTTAGGGTCTCGGACACCGGGGAGCTGTTTTTT	CSARDFRVSDTGELFF
few	.	18	TRBV4-1	TRBJ2-2	TGCGCCAGCAGCCAGGTGTCGTGGCGGGGGCAGAACACCGGGGAGCTGTTTTTT	CASSQVSWRGQNTGELFF
.	.	15	TRBV28	TRBJ2-5	TGTGCCAGCAGTCCCAGGGGGGAAAGCCAAGAGACCCAGTACTTC	CASSPRGESQETQYF
.	.	11	TRBV24-1	TRBJ1-5	TGTGCCACAGGCCATAATCAGCCCCAGCATTTT	CATGHNQPQHF
few	.	15	TRBV7-8	TRBJ2-1	TGTGCCAGCAGCGGGGGGATAAGGGGGCGGAATGAGCAGTTCTTC	CASSGGIRGRNEQFF
.	.	15	TRBV6-5	TRBJ1-6	TGTGCCAGCAGTGAGCGGCGAGGGACGGATCCACCCCTCCACTTT	CASSERRGTDPPLHF
.	.	13	TRBV7-9	TRBJ1-2	TGTGCCAGCCGAACCCCGGGGTCAGGGGGCTACACCTTC	CASRTPGSGGYTF
.	.	12	TRBV3-1	TRBJ2-7	TGTGCCAGCAGCCAAGAAAGCCACGAGCAGTACTTC	CASSQESHEQYF
.	.	13	TRBV29-1	TRBJ2-6	TGCAGCGCCAGTCAACCTGGGGCCAACGTCCTGACTTTC	CSASQPGANVLTF
few	.	12	TRBV6-5	TRBJ2-5	TGTGCCAGCAGTACCGGGCTAGGGGGGCAGTACTTC	CASSTGLGGQYF
.	TRBD2	12	TRBV20-1	TRBJ2-1	TGCAGTGCGAAGCGGGGGATGAATGAGCAGTTCTTC	CSAKRGMNEQFF
few	TRBD1	15	TRBV9	TRBJ2-2	TGTGCCAGCAGCGTTCGAAGACAGGGCCCCGGGGAGCTGTTTTTT	CASSVRRQGPGELFF
few	TRBD1	17	TRBV7-2	TRBJ2-1	TGTGCCAGCAGCTTAGTTGAGGGGGCAAGCTCCTACAATGAGCAGTTCTTC	CASSLVEGASSYNEQFF
few	TRBD1	15	TRBV6-2/TRBV6-3	TRBJ1-6	TGTGCCAGCACCACCCTCCGGACAGGGCATTCACCCCTCCACTTT	CASTTLRTGHSPLHF
few	.	15	TRBV3-1	TRBJ2-2	TGTGCCAGCAGCCAAGGGGGATACACAACCGGGGAGCTGTTTTTT	CASSQGGYTTGELFF
.	.	14	TRBV12-3/TRBV12-4	TRBJ2-7	TGTGCCAGCCGCGGGTCCGGCAGTTCCTACGAGCAGTACTTC	CASRGSGSSYEQYF
.	.	16	TRBV2	TRBJ2-3	TGTGCCAGCAGTGGGCGGTCGGACCCTCGCACAGATACGCAGTATTTT	CASSGRSDPRTDTQYF
many	TRBD1	15	TRBV5-1	TRBJ1-1	TGCGCCAGCAGCTCGTACAGGGGGCCCAACACTGAAGCTTTCTTT	CASSSYRGPNTEAFF
.	.	14	TRBV7-2	TRBJ2-4	TGTGCCAGCAGTCCCCCCGGTAGCAAAAACATTCAGTACTTC	CASSPPGSKNIQYF
few	.	12	TRBV5-1	TRBJ2-3	TGCGCCAGCAGCACCCCGAAGGATACGCAGTATTTT	CASSTPKDTQYF
.	.	14	TRBV11-2	TRBJ2-2	TGTGCCAGCAGCTTAGATGGAACTACCGGGGAGCTGTTTTTT	CASSLDGTTGELFF
few	TRBD1	15	TRBV18	TRBJ2-1	TGTGCCAGCTCACCGCCGGGACAGGGCAGAGGTGAGCAGTTCTTC	CASSPPGQGRGEQFF
few	TRBD2	16	TRBV15	TRBJ2-7	TGTGCCACCAGCAGCCCGGGGGGTCGTCACTCCTACGAGCAGTACTTC	CATSSPGGRHSYEQYF
.	TRBD2	15	TRBV7-4	TRBJ2-2	TGTGCCATTAGGTTACTGGCGGGGGTCACCGGGGAGCTGTTTTTT	CAIRLLAGVTGELFF
many	TRBD2	16	TRBV5-1	TRBJ2-5	TGCGCCAGCAGCTTCGGGACTAGCGGGGGGATTGAGACCCAGTACTTC	CASSFGTSGGIETQYF
.	TRBD2	16	TRBV19	TRBJ2-3	TGTGCCAGTAGTATTTTGCTAGCGGGGGGCACAGATACGCAGTATTTT	CASSILLAGGTDTQYF
.	.	17	TRBV4-2	TRBJ2-7	TGTGCCAGCAGCCAAGAGGGCAGGGTTGGTACCTTCTACGAGCAGTACTTC	CASSQEGRVGTFYEQYF
many	TRBD1	12	TRBV12-3/TRBV12-4	TRBJ2-7	TGTGCCAGCAGCTCGACAGGGTTCGAGCAGTACTTC	CASSSTGFEQYF
many	TRBD2	15	TRBV5-1	TRBJ2-1	TGCGCCAGCACATCATCTAGCGGGGGCTTTAATGAGCAGTTCTTC	CASTSSSGGFNEQFF
many	.	14	TRBV7-2	TRBJ2-1	TGTGCCAGCAGCCTGTCGCGGGGTCACAATGAGCAGTTCTTC	CASSLSRGHNEQFF
few	TRBD2	15	TRBV11-3	TRBJ2-1	TGTGCCAGCAGCTCCTCTCGAGCGGGGAACAATGAGCAGTTCTTC	CASSSSRAGNNEQFF
.	TRBD2	13	TRBV5-1	TRBJ2-1	TGCGCCAGCAGCTTCCCCCTAGCGGACCAGCAGTTCTTC	CASSFPLADQQFF
.	TRBD2	15	TRBV7-9	TRBJ2-3	TGTGCCAGCAGCTCCGGACTAGCCCGGATAGATACGCAGTATTTT	CASSSGLARIDTQYF
.	.	14	TRBV12-3/TRBV12-4	TRBJ2-1	TGTGCCAGCAGTGCGGGGCCCGTCTACAATGAGCAGTTCTTC	CASSAGPVYNEQFF
.	.	15	TRBV5-1	TRBJ1-5	TGCGCCAGCAGCTTGGGGGGGACTAGCAATCAGCCCCAGCATTTT	CASSLGGTSNQPQHF
few	TRBD2	16	TRBV30	TRBJ2-1	TGTGCCTGGGGGGACAGAGGGACTAGCGGCTACAATGAGCAGTTCTTC	CAWGDRGTSGYNEQFF
few	TRBD1	12	TRBV6-5	TRBJ1-1	TGTGCCAGCAGAAGACAGGGGGCTGAAGCTTTCTTT	CASRRQGAEAFF
.	TRBD1	14	TRBV5-1	TRBJ1-1	TGCGCCAGCAGCTTGAATGCAGGGGGCACTGAAGCTTTCTTT	CASSLNAGGTEAFF
few	.	13	TRBV7-8	TRBJ2-1	TGTGCCAGCAGCTTAGGGACGAGAAATGAGCAGTTCTTC	CASSLGTRNEQFF
.	.	14	TRBV7-3	TRBJ2-7	TGTGCCAGCAGCATGACCAGGGACCACTACGAGCAGTACTTC	CASSMTRDHYEQYF
.	.	12	TRBV7-2	TRBJ1-1	TGTGCCAGCAGCCAGGGGAGCACTGAAGCTTTCTTT	CASSQGSTEAFF
few	.	15	TRBV10-3	TRBJ1-5	TGTGCCATCAGTGAGGCATCGGGGGGCAATCAGCCCCAGCATTTT	CAISEASGGNQPQHF
few	TRBD1	17	TRBV11-2	TRBJ1-1	TGTGCCAGCAGCTTGGATCCTGGACAGGGCGGTAACACTGAAGCTTTCTTT	CASSLDPGQGGNTEAFF
few	.	15	TRBV4-1	TRBJ1-4	TGCGCCAGCAGCCAAGTAATCTTGGGGCTTGGAAAACTGTTTTTT	CASSQVILGLGKLFF
.	TRBD2	16	TRBV7-2	TRBJ2-7	TGTGCCAGCAGCGCGTCTTTGGGCGGGGGGGCACCCGAGCAGTACTTC	CASSASLGGGAPEQYF
few	TRBD2	14	TRBV20-1	TRBJ2-5	TGCAGTGCTCTTAGCGGGGGGCCCCAAGAGACCCAGTACTTC	CSALSGGPQETQYF
.	.	16	TRBV11-2	TRBJ2-2	TGTGCCAGCAGCCCATGGGCCAGGGGACGGACCGGGGAGCTGTTTTTT	CASSPWARGRTGELFF
few	TRBD1	14	TRBV4-1	TRBJ1-1	TGCGCCAGCAGCCAAGAGGGGCAGGGGGGTGAAGCTTTCTTT	CASSQEGQGGEAFF
.	.	11	TRBV19	TRBJ2-1	TGTGCCAGTAGGCTAAGCAATGAGCAGTTCTTC	CASRLSNEQFF
.	TRBD1	13	TRBV7-8	TRBJ1-1	TGTGCCAGCAGCGGCAGGGGGCAAGTTGAAGCTTTCTTT	CASSGRGQVEAFF